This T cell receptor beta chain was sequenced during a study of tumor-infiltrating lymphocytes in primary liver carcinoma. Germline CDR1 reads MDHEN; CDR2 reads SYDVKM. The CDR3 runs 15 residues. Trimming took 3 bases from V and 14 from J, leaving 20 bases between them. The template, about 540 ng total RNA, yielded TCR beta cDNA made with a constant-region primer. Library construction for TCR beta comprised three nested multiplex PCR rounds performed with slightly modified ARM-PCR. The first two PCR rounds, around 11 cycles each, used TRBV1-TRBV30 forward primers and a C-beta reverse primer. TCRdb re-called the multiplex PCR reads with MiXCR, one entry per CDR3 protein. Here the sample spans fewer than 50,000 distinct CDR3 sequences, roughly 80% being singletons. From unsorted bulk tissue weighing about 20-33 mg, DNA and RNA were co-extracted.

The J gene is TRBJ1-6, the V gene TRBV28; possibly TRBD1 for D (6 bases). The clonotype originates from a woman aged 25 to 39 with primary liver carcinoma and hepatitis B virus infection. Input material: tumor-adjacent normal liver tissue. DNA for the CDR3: TGTGCCAGCAGTTTTTCCCATAGGGGGAGTTTAGCCCTCCACTTT. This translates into CASSFSHRGSLALHF.